The 29 T cell receptor beta chains below all came from one sample that was sequenced in a study of CD8+ T cells in alopecia areata. Treatment given: oral pan-JAK inhibitor, 5-10 mg twice daily. Extraction and reverse transcription of RNA yielded cDNA as the sequencing template. Sequencing used immunoSEQ multiplex PCR; TCRdb keeps in-frame clones, though not all of them. The table records about 210,000 clones, less than 65% of them present only once. This sample comprised CD4+ T cells sorted from blood, obtained at week 4, from a patient treated with tofacitinib. These TCRs come from a human donor with alopecia areata.

V and J are TRBV2 and TRBJ1-2, with D maybe TRBD1 (5 bases). The CDR3 covers 16 residues. V was trimmed by 3 bases and J by 7 bases, leaving 21 bases between them. CDR1 and CDR2 (germline): SNHLY, FYNNEI. CDR3 sequence (DNA): TGTGCCAGCAGTGATGTCGGGGCCCCTGGCAGTGGTGGCTACACCTTC. It translates to CASSDVGAPGSGGYTF.

The chain links TRBV2 to TRBJ2-7, with D perhaps matching TRBD1 (6 bases). Trimming stripped 5 bases from V and 9 bases from J, with 14 bases between. This CDR3 is 12 amino acids long. The germline gives CDR1 SNHLY, CDR2 FYNNEI. CDR3 in DNA: TGTGCCAGCAGTACCACAGGGCCCACGCAGTACTTC. It translates to CASSTTGPTQYF.

The genes are TRBV4-2 and TRBJ1-5; 7 nucleotides match TRBD1. The CDR3 consists of 18 residues. V trimming: 0 bases; J trimming: 1 base; junction bases outside the gene matches: 9. CDR1 and CDR2 from the germline V gene are LGHNA and YNFKEQ. The CDR3, as DNA: TGTGCCAGCAGCCAAGAAGTAAGGGGGACAGTGAGCAATCAGCCCCAGCATTTT. Protein: CASSQEVRGTVSNQPQHF.

This chain uses TRBV5-1 with TRBJ1-2; no clear D. This CDR3 is 13 amino acids long. With 4 bases removed from V and 4 bases from J, the gap between germline ends came to 11 bases. From germline, CDR1 is SGHRS and CDR2 YFSETQ. CDR3 in amino acids: CASSEGGGYGYTF. CDR3 DNA sequence: TGCGCCAGCAGCGAGGGAGGAGGCTATGGCTACACCTTC.

This clone was found a few times. The chain has TRBV30 and TRBJ1-3; D remains ambiguous. The CDR3 loop spans 14 amino acids. The ends were cut back, 0 bases at V and 4 bases at J, with 10 bases in the middle. Germline V gene lookup returns CDR1 GTSNPN and CDR2 SVGIG (reference sequence). The CDR3 spells CAWSVLGSGNTIYF. The CDR3 bases are TGTGCCTGGAGTGTACTAGGGAGCGGAAACACCATATATTTT.

This rearrangement joins TRBV29-1 to TRBJ1-5; D gene ambiguous. The CDR3 extends over 13 amino acids. CDR1 is SQVTM and CDR2 is ANQGSEA in the germline V gene. V was clipped by 6 bases and J by 1 base, with 10 bases between them. CDR3 sequence (DNA): TGCAGCGTCGCGACCGGGAGCAATCAGCCCCAGCATTTT. This gives the protein CSVATGSNQPQHF.

The genes are TRBV4-2 and TRBJ2-4, with 8 bases fitting TRBD1. The ends lost 0 bases at V and 1 base at J; junction bases unmatched: 8. Germline assignment: CDR1 LGHNA and CDR2 YNFKEQ. The CDR3 extends over 18 amino acids. CDR3 bases: TGTGCCAGCAGCCAAGATTCCCAGGGGGCGAGGGCCAAAAACATTCAGTACTTC. Its translation is CASSQDSQGARAKNIQYF.

This clone has just a few counts. The chain recombines TRBV6-5 with TRBJ2-5, with TRBD2 matching 8 bases. The CDR3 extends over 13 amino acids. Trimming took 6 bases from V and 7 from J; bases not matched to a gene: 7. The V gene's germline CDR1 is MNHEY and CDR2 SVGAGI. CDR3: CASSGTSGGTQYF. The CDR3 nucleotides are TGTGCCAGCAGCGGGACTAGTGGGGGGACCCAGTACTTC.

The chain carries TRBV29-1 and TRBJ1-1; D might be TRBD1 (5 bases). Germline loops: CDR1 SQVTM, CDR2 ANQGSEA. V was shortened by 6 bases and J by 5 bases, with 16 bases between the two germline ends. There are 13 residues in the CDR3. CDR3 DNA: TGCAGCGTCAACCCCACTTGGGGGACTGAAGCTTTCTTT. Its translation: CSVNPTWGTEAFF.

This clone was recorded once. The chain has TRBV4-1 and TRBJ2-2; possibly TRBD1 for D (7 bases). Trimming cost V 3 bases and J 7 bases, with 15 bases left between them. The CDR3 spans 15 residues. The germline gives CDR1 MGHRA, CDR2 YSYEKL. Here the CDR3 reads CASSQSQGRDGELFF. In DNA form, the CDR3 reads TGCGCCAGCAGCCAGTCACAGGGGCGGGACGGGGAGCTGTTTTTT.

The gene calls are TRBV30 and TRBJ1-2; 8 bases line up with TRBD1. V gave up 0 bases and J gave up 6 bases; unmatched junction bases: 3. CDR1 GTSNPN and CDR2 SVGIG come from the germline V gene (reference sequence). CDR3 length: 13 amino acids. The CDR3 reads CAWSVPGGDGYTF. The CDR3 nucleotides are TGTGCCTGGAGTGTACCAGGGGGCGATGGCTACACCTTC. Full variable domain (rest looked up from reference TRBV30 and TRBJ1-2): SQTIHQWPATLVQPVGSPLSLECTVEGTSNPNLYWYRQAAGRGLQLLFYSVGIGQISSEVPQNLSASRPQDRQFILSSKKLLLSDSGFYLCAWSVPGGDGYTFGSGTRLTVV.

The V and J genes are TRBV4-2 and TRBJ1-1, with a weak D call TRBD1 (5 bases). V was clipped by 4 bases and J by 1 base, with 13 bases between them. Germline assignment: CDR1 LGHNA and CDR2 YNFKEQ. CDR3 length: 15 residues. In nucleotides, the CDR3 is TGTGCCAGCAGCCCCGCGGTAGGGGAGAACACTGAAGCTTTCTTT. Translation: CASSPAVGENTEAFF.

This chain uses TRBV6-5 with TRBJ1-2, with D tentatively TRBD1 (6 bases). V gave up 6 bases and J gave up 8 bases, with 16 bases separating them. The CDR3 has 13 amino acids. Germline V gives CDR1 MNHEY, CDR2 SVGAGI. CDR3 sequence (DNA): TGTGCCAGCAGAGATACAGGGCCACTCGGCTACACCTTC. Its translation is CASRDTGPLGYTF.

This chain joins TRBV5-1 and TRBJ2-2; D might be TRBD1 or TRBD2, each matching 6 bases. The V gene lost 4 bases and the J gene lost 6 bases, with 13 bases spanning the gap. Looked up from germline, CDR1 is SGHRS and CDR2 is YFSETQ. The CDR3 totals 14 residues. The CDR3 protein is CASSRGTPSGELFF. CDR3 in DNA: TGCGCCAGCAGCCGCGGGACACCTTCCGGGGAGCTGTTTTTT.

This clone occurred a few times. This chain's CDR3 is CASRPGGRNTDTQYF. The DNA of the CDR3 is TGTGCCAGCCGACCTGGGGGCAGGAACACAGATACGCAGTATTTT. The chain has TRBV2 and TRBJ2-3; D possibly corresponds to TRBD1 (6 bases). Trimming left V 8 bases short and J 2 bases short, with 17 bases between. CDR1 is SNHLY, CDR2 FYNNEI, per germline. This CDR3 has 15 amino acids.

The rearrangement uses TRBV5-5 and TRBJ2-5; no definite D call. This CDR3 region has 13 residues. V was shortened by 4 bases and J by 4 bases, with 11 bases between the two germline ends. Germline CDR1 and CDR2: SGHKS and YYEKEE (reference sequence). The CDR3 reads CASSRDAGETQYF. CDR3 coding DNA: TGTGCCAGCAGCAGAGACGCCGGAGAGACCCAGTACTTC. Filled out from reference TRBV5-5 and TRBJ2-5, the complete variable domain reads DAGVTQSPTHLIKTRGQQVTLRCSPISGHKSVSWYQQVLGQGPQFIFQYYEKEERGRGNFPDRFSARQFPNYSSELNVNALLLGDSALYLCASSRDAGETQYFGPGTRLLVL.

This chain uses TRBV6-5 with TRBJ1-1; possibly TRBD1 for D (5 bases). The germline V gene encodes CDR1 MNHEY and CDR2 SVGAGI. With 1 base removed from V and 7 bases from J, the gap between germline ends came to 13 bases. The CDR3 is made up of 14 amino acids. CDR3 protein: CASSYLRGTNEAFF. DNA for the CDR3: TGTGCCAGCAGTTACTTACGGGGGACCAATGAAGCTTTCTTT.

The chain carries TRBV19 and TRBJ1-2; D is unclear. Between the trimmed V and J ends, which lost 3 bases and 3 bases, there was a span of 11 bases. The CDR3 consists of 14 residues. Germline CDR1 is LNHDA and CDR2 is SQIVND (reference sequence). This CDR3 reads CASSIGPEYYGYTF. The CDR3 DNA follows: TGTGCCAGTAGTATTGGACCGGAATACTATGGCTACACCTTC.

This sequence joins TRBV19 and TRBJ2-7, with D perhaps given as TRBD1 or TRBD2 (5 bases each). Germline V CDR1 and CDR2: LNHDA, SQIVND (reference sequence). This CDR3 has 13 amino acids. V shed 5 bases and J shed 9 bases, with 17 bases lying between them. CDR3 in amino acids: CASSRIIGTGQYF. CDR3 sequence (DNA): TGTGCCAGTAGTCGTATCATTGGGACGGGGCAGTACTTC.

This clone appeared once. The chain employs TRBV2 and TRBJ1-4, with 9 bases lining up with TRBD1. The CDR3 spans 15 residues. The ends lost 1 base at V and 5 bases at J; junction bases unmatched: 2. Germline CDR1 and CDR2: SNHLY and FYNNEI. The CDR3 DNA reads as TGTGCCAGCAGTGAAGTCGACAGGGGGAATGAAAAACTGTTTTTT. Translating gives CASSEVDRGNEKLFF.

This sequence joins TRBV2 and TRBJ2-4; no definite D call. The CDR3 sequence is 14 residues long. Germline V lookup: CDR1 SNHLY, CDR2 FYNNEI. Trimming took 7 bases from V and 0 from J, leaving 10 bases between them. The CDR3 DNA is TGTGCCAGCATCCTCGAGGTAGCCAAAAACATTCAGTACTTC. Encoded protein: CASILEVAKNIQYF.

This clone has just one count. This chain links TRBV5-4 with TRBJ2-3, with 8 nucleotides matching TRBD1. In germline, CDR1 is SGHNT, CDR2 YYREEE (reference sequence). With V trimmed by 4 bases and J by 1 base, 5 bases remained unmatched. This CDR3 is 15 amino acids long. CDR3 amino acids: CASSPPDRGTDTQYF. In DNA, the CDR3 is TGTGCCAGCAGCCCCCCGGACAGGGGCACAGATACGCAGTATTTT.

The chain carries TRBV6-5 and TRBJ2-2, with 7 bases fitting TRBD1. The CDR3 is 15 residues long. V was pared by 6 bases and J by 1 base, with 5 bases of the junction left unmatched. Germline CDR1 is MNHEY and CDR2 is SVGAGI. This chain's CDR3 is CASSQGQLNTGELFF. The CDR3 nucleotides read TGTGCCAGCAGCCAGGGACAGCTGAACACCGGGGAGCTGTTTTTT.

The CDR3 DNA reads as TGCGCCAGCAGCGAGGGCCCCCTAATTGGAAACACCATATATTTT. This codes for CASSEGPLIGNTIYF. The V gene is TRBV4-3, the J gene TRBJ1-3; no clear D gene. Deletions cut 5 bases from V and 3 bases from J, with 14 bases between. The CDR3 totals 15 residues. Germline V lookup: CDR1 LGHNA, CDR2 YSLEER.

The chain is built from TRBV15 and TRBJ2-1; 9 nucleotides agree with TRBD2. From germline, CDR1 is LNHNV and CDR2 YYDKDF (reference sequence). This CDR3 has 16 residues. The V segment lost 0 bases and the J segment 7 bases; nucleotides outside the gene matches: 7. The CDR3 here is CATSRDSGGLGNEQFF. The CDR3 DNA reads TGTGCCACCAGCAGAGATAGCGGGGGCCTCGGGAATGAGCAGTTCTTC.

This clone was seen more than once but under ten times. J is TRBJ1-1 and V is TRBV10-2; D gene ambiguous. The V gene lost 2 bases and the J gene lost 8 bases, with 6 bases spanning the gap. This CDR3 is 11 amino acids long. CDR1 is WSHSY and CDR2 is SAAADI in the germline V gene. CDR3 DNA sequence: TGCGCCAGCAGTGAGGGCAGGGAAGCTTTCTTT. Translation: CASSEGREAFF.

CDR3 sequence: CAWSVILETQYF. Here the CDR3 DNA reads TGTGCCTGGAGTGTAATCCTGGAGACCCAGTACTTC. The gene calls are TRBV30 and TRBJ2-5; D gene unclear. The V and J ends lost 0 bases and 5 bases respectively, with 7 bases between them. This CDR3 contains 12 residues. CDR1 is GTSNPN, CDR2 SVGIG, per germline (reference sequence).

The chain combines TRBV7-9 with TRBJ1-6; D remains unclear. Germline lookup yields CDR1 SEHNR and CDR2 FQNEAQ (reference sequence). Trimming took 5 bases from V and 5 from J, leaving 7 bases between them. The CDR3 is 13 residues long. CDR3 residues: CASSPRNNSPLHF. CDR3 in DNA: TGTGCCAGCAGCCCCCGTAATAATTCACCCCTCCACTTT.

CDR3 bases: TGTGCCTGGAGTGCCGCTAGCGGGGGGCCCCGGTGGGAGCAGTACTTC. Protein: CAWSAASGGPRWEQYF. This chain uses TRBV30 with TRBJ2-7; TRBD2 aligns across 11 bases. Looked up from germline, CDR1 is GTSNPN and CDR2 is SVGIG (reference sequence). The CDR3 contains 16 residues. V shed 1 base and J 7 bases; nucleotides not matched to a gene: 12.